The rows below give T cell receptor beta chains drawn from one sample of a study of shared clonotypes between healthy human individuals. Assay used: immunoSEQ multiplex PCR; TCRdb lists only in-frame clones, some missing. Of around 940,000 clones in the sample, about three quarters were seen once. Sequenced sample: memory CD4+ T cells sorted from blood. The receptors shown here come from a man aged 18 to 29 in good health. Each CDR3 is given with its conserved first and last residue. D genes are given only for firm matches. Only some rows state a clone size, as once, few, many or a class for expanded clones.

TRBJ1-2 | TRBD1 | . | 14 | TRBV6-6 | CASSYSDRGNGYTF | TGTGCCAGCAGTTACTCGGACAGGGGCAATGGCTACACCTTC
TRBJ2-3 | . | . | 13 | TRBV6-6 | CASSPRETDTQYF | TGTGCCAGCAGCCCCAGGGAAACAGATACGCAGTATTTT
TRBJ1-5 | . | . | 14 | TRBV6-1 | CASSEQEWSQPQHF | TGTGCCAGCAGTGAACAGGAGTGGAGCCAGCCCCAGCATTTT
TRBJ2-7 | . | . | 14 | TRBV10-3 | CAIRSSGVSYEQYF | TGTGCCATCAGGTCCAGCGGAGTTTCCTACGAGCAGTACTTC
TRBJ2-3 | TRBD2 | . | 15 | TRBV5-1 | CASSLGGTRTDTQYF | TGCGCCAGCAGCTTGGGAGGGACTAGAACAGATACGCAGTATTTT
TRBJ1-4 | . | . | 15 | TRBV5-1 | CASSVEGRVTEKLFF | TGCGCCAGCAGCGTTGAGGGGCGGGTAACTGAAAAACTGTTTTTT
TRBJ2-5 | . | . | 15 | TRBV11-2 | CASSRSPGNQETQYF | TGTGCCAGCAGCCGCAGCCCCGGGAACCAAGAGACCCAGTACTTC
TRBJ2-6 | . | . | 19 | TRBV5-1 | CASSLRGPQIGSGANVLTF | TGCGCCAGCAGCTTGCGGGGGCCGCAAATTGGCTCTGGGGCCAACGTCCTGACTTTC
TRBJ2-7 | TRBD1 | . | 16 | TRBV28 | CASTPPPGQGSYEQYF | TGTGCCAGCACCCCCCCACCGGGACAGGGTTCTTACGAGCAGTACTTC
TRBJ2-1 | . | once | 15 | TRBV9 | CASSVSGSSYNEQFF | TGTGCCAGCAGCGTAAGCGGTAGCTCCTACAATGAGCAGTTCTTC
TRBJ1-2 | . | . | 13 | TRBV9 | CASSPGPKYGYTF | TGTGCCAGCAGTCCGGGCCCTAAGTATGGCTACACCTTC
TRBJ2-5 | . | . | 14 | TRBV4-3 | CASSPGGYQETQYF | TGCGCCAGCAGCCCTGGAGGTTACCAAGAGACCCAGTACTTC
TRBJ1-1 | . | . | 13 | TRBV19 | CASSLQGNTEAFF | TGTGCCAGTAGCCTACAGGGGAACACTGAAGCTTTCTTT
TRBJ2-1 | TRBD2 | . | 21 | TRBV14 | CASSHLGGGLAGGVVSNEQFF | TGTGCCAGCAGCCACCTAGGAGGAGGTTTAGCGGGAGGAGTGGTGTCCAATGAGCAGTTCTTC
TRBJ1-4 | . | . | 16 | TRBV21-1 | CASSKGDTGVNEKLFF | TGTGCCAGCAGCAAGGGGGATACAGGGGTCAATGAAAAACTGTTTTTT
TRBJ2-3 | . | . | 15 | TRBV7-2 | CASSPQDLRGDTQYF | TGTGCCAGCAGCCCTCAGGACTTGAGAGGAGATACGCAGTATTTT
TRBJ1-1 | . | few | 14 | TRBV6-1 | CASSDLAGKTEAFF | TGTGCCAGCAGTGACTTAGCTGGGAAGACTGAAGCTTTCTTT
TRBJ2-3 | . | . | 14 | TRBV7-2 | CASSLARASDTQYF | TGTGCCAGCAGCTTAGCCAGGGCCTCAGATACGCAGTATTTT
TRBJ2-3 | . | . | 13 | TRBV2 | CASSPPPRATQYF | TGTGCCAGCAGTCCGCCACCCCGGGCTACGCAGTATTTT
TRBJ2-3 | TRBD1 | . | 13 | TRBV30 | CAWQGQGTDTQYF | TGTGCCTGGCAAGGACAGGGCACAGATACGCAGTATTTT
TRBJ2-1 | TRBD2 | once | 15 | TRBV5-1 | CASSLASGSKNEQFF | TGCGCCAGCAGCTTGGCGAGCGGGAGCAAGAATGAGCAGTTCTTC
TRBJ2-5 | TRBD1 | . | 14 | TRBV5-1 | CASSRTGDQETQYF | TGCGCCAGCAGCCGGACAGGGGACCAAGAGACCCAGTACTTC
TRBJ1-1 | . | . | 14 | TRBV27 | CASRSQSMNTEAFF | TGTGCCAGCAGATCACAGAGTATGAACACTGAAGCTTTCTTT
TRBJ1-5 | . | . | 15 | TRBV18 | CASSATTGPNQPQHF | TGTGCCAGCTCAGCCACCACAGGACCGAATCAGCCCCAGCATTTT
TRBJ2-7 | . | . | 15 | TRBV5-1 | CASSLETPVTNEQYF | TGCGCCAGCAGCTTGGAAACCCCAGTAACTAACGAGCAGTACTTC
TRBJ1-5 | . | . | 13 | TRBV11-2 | CASSPSLNQPQHF | TGTGCCAGCAGCCCGTCCCTAAATCAGCCCCAGCATTTT
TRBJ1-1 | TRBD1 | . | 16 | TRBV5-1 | CASSLGQGVVNTEAFF | TGCGCCAGCAGCCTCGGACAGGGGGTTGTGAACACTGAAGCTTTCTTT
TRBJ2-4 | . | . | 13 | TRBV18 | CASSPQGLNIQYF | TGTGCCAGCTCACCTCAGGGTTTGAACATTCAGTACTTC
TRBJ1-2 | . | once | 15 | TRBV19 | CASSIRDRGNYGYTF | TGTGCCAGTAGTATAAGAGACCGCGGAAACTATGGCTACACCTTC
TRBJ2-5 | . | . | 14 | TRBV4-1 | CASSRGLLGETQYF | TGCGCCAGCAGCCGGGGCCTCCTTGGCGAGACCCAGTACTTC
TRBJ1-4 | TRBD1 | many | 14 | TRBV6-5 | CASGSGTGWEKLFF | TGTGCCAGCGGTTCCGGGACAGGGTGGGAAAAACTGTTTTTT
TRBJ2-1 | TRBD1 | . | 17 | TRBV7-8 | CASSSPQGQGPNNEQFF | TGTGCCAGCAGCTCCCCGCAGGGACAGGGACCCAACAATGAGCAGTTCTTC
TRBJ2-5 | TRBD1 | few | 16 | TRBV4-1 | CASSQLPGTGQETQYF | TGCGCCAGCAGCCAACTTCCCGGGACAGGGCAAGAGACCCAGTACTTC
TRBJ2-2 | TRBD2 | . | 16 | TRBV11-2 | CASSLGTSGTTGELFF | TGTGCCAGCAGCTTAGGGACTAGCGGGACTACCGGGGAGCTGTTTTTT
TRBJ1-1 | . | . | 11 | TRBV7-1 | CASSFGREAFF | TGTGCCAGCAGCTTTGGGAGGGAAGCTTTCTTT
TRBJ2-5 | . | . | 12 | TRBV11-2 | CASSLGVGTQYF | TGTGCCAGCAGCTTAGGAGTGGGGACCCAGTACTTC
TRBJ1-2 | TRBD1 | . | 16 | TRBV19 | CASSIDGTGANYGYTF | TGTGCCAGTAGTATAGACGGGACAGGGGCTAACTATGGCTACACCTTC
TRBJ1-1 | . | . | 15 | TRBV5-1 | CASSPQQGRNTEAFF | TGCGCCAGCAGCCCCCAGCAAGGTCGGAACACTGAAGCTTTCTTT
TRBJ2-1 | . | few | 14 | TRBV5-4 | CASSGAGNLNEQFF | TGTGCCAGCAGCGGCGCAGGGAATCTAAATGAGCAGTTCTTC
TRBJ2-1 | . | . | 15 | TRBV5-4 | CASSLGPEGGNEQFF | TGTGCCAGCAGCTTGGGACCGGAGGGGGGCAATGAGCAGTTCTTC
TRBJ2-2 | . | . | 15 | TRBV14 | CASSPRTTGTGELFF | TGTGCCAGCAGCCCCAGGACTACGGGCACCGGGGAGCTGTTTTTT
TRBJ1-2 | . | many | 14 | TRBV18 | CASSPSLLLDGYTF | TGTGCCAGCTCACCCTCCCTCCTGCTCGATGGCTACACCTTC
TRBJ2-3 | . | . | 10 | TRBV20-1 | CSADTDTQYF | TGCAGTGCTGACACAGATACGCAGTATTTT
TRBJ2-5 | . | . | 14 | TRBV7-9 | CASSLAGLTETQYF | TGTGCCAGCAGCTTGGCCGGACTGACAGAGACCCAGTACTTC